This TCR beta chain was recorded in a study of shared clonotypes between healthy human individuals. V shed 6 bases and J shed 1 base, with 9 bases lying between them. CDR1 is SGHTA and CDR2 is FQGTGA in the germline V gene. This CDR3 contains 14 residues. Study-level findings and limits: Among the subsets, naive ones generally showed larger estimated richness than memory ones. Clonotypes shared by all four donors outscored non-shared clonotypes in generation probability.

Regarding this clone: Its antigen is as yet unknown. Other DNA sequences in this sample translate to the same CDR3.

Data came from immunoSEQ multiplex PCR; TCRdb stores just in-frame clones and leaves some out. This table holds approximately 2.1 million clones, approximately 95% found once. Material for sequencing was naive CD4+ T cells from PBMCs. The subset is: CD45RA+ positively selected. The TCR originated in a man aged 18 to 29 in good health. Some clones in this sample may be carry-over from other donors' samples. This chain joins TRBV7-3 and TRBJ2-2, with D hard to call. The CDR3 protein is CASSPTLNTGELFF. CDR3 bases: TGTGCCAGCAGTCCCACCTTGAACACCGGGGAGCTGTTTTTT.